This TCR beta chain was recovered during a study of T cell responses to AZD1222 COVID-19 vaccine. Assay used: immunoSEQ multiplex PCR; TCRdb lists only in-frame clones, some missing. In the table there are about 92,000 clones, roughly 88% of which are singletons. Findings and limits, study-wide: Sampling captured repertoires only after the peak T cell response. Recipients of AZD1222 seropositive at baseline numbered only 6 or 7. In a largely white British group with more females than males, clonal diversity was possibly underestimated. Targets within unmutated variant regions were reportedly found for nearly half of spike-specific TCRs.

About this clone itself: Its antigen is unknown.

Germline V gives CDR1 SNHLY, CDR2 FYNNEI. The CDR3 is 14 residues long. Trimming cost V 1 base and J 8 bases, with 11 bases left between them. V gene TRBV2 combines with J gene TRBJ1-4; D gene ambiguous. The TCR was taken from an adult in good health. Sequencing was performed on peripheral blood, taken on day 0 of AZD1222 vaccination. In DNA, the CDR3 is TGTGCCAGCAGTGAAGGTCCGGGGAGAGAAAAACTGTTTTTT. It encodes CASSEGPGREKLFF.